This is a list of T cell receptor beta chains from one sample in a study of blood T cell repertoires in COVID-19. Assay used: immunoSEQ multiplex PCR; TCRdb lists only in-frame clones, some missing. The sample lists about 220,000 clones; roughly 88% were seen once. The sequenced material came from PBMCs or T cells enriched from blood (not recorded which). The origin of the receptors is a woman aged 45-65 years with acute COVID-19. CDR3s include the opening cysteine and the closing phenylalanine or tryptophan. Each record gives: D gene, V gene, J gene, clone size, CDR3 DNA, CDR3 protein. D genes are given only for firm matches. Expanded clones get a size class; other rows say once, few or many, or leave the size out.

NA	TRBV20-1	TRBJ2-2	NA	TGCAGTGCTAGTCTCTCCGGGGAGCTGTTTTTT	CSASLSGELFF
TRBD1	TRBV10-3	TRBJ2-1	NA	TGTGCCATCAGTAGACAGGGCAATGAGCAGTTCTTC	CAISRQGNEQFF
NA	TRBV27	TRBJ1-2	NA	TGTGCCAGCAGTCACCGGGGAGGGGTCCATGGCTACACCTTC	CASSHRGGVHGYTF
TRBD2	TRBV3-1/TRBV3-2	TRBJ2-1	NA	TGTGCCAGCAGCCGGCAGCCTAGCGGCGGACTTTTGAATGAGCAGTTCTTC	CASSRQPSGGLLNEQFF
NA	TRBV7-2	TRBJ2-7	few	TGTGCCAGCAGCTCCTCTCTCTACGAGCAGTACTTC	CASSSSLYEQYF
NA	TRBV27	TRBJ1-5	NA	TGTGCCAGCAGTTTATCATCAATTTATCAGCCCCAGCATTTT	CASSLSSIYQPQHF
TRBD2	TRBV3-1/TRBV3-2	TRBJ2-1	NA	TGTGCCAGCAGCAAGAAGCGGGAGGTTGCCTACAATGAGCAGTTCTTC	CASSKKREVAYNEQFF
TRBD1	TRBV6-5	TRBJ2-7	once	TGTGCCAGCAGTTACCTGACAGGGACCTACGAGCAGTACTTC	CASSYLTGTYEQYF
TRBD1	TRBV19	TRBJ1-1	NA	TGTGCCAGTAGTAAGACAGGGCACACTGAAGCTTTCTTT	CASSKTGHTEAFF
TRBD2	TRBV5-4	TRBJ2-1	NA	TGTGCCAGCAGCTTTGGGACTAGCGTCAATGAGCAGTTCTTC	CASSFGTSVNEQFF